The next 9 T cell receptor beta chains were all read from a single sample in a study of control samples from healthy donors and cancer patients. The table came from immunoSEQ multiplex PCR; TCRdb's copy has only in-frame clones and leaves some out. The table lists approximately 170,000 clones, 90% of them singletons, with more than 1.3% in the top ten. Sequenced sample: blood. These receptors were collected from a woman in her forties or fifties in good health.

The V call is TRBV6-2 or TRBV6-3, the J call TRBJ1-6; D might be TRBD1 (6 bases). Germline V CDR1 and CDR2: MNHEY, SVGEGT. This CDR3 spans 14 amino acids. V dropped 6 bases and J dropped 10 bases, with 16 bases sitting between them. CDR3 nucleotide sequence: TGTGCCAGCAGCCGCGGGGAGGGGGTGTCACCCCTCCACTTT. It yields the protein CASSRGEGVSPLHF.

The chain employs TRBV9 and TRBJ1-6, with D possibly being TRBD1 (6 bases). The V end lost 4 bases, the J end lost 7 bases, and 15 bases lay between the germline ends. CDR1 SGDLS and CDR2 YYNGEE come from the germline V gene. This CDR3 contains 15 residues. CDR3 amino acids: CASSPSQGGNSPLHF. In DNA, the CDR3 is TGTGCCAGCAGCCCCTCACAGGGAGGGAATTCACCCCTCCACTTT.

The rearrangement joins TRBV9 to TRBJ2-4; D tentatively fits TRBD1 or TRBD2 (5 bases each). The CDR3 runs to 14 residues. Trimming took off 3 bases at V and 7 bases at J, with 14 bases between the two ends. Germline lookup yields CDR1 SGDLS and CDR2 YYNGEE. The CDR3 is CASSALGDGNIQYF. CDR3 DNA sequence: TGTGCCAGCAGCGCCCTGGGGGACGGGAACATTCAGTACTTC.

The chain carries TRBV5-1 and TRBJ2-3, with D perhaps being TRBD1 or TRBD2 (6 bases each). The V gene lost 7 bases and the J gene lost 3 bases, with 12 bases spanning the gap. Germline V gene sequence: CDR1 SGHRS, CDR2 YFSETQ. CDR3 length: 13 residues. The CDR3 sequence is CASVGGTTDTQYF. CDR3 nucleotide sequence: TGCGCCAGCGTGGGCGGGACAACAGATACGCAGTATTTT.

The chain joins TRBV7-2 to TRBJ2-5, with D unresolved. V was clipped by 6 bases and J by 4 bases, with 12 bases between them. Looked up from germline, CDR1 is SGHTA and CDR2 is FQGNSA. The length of the CDR3 is 13 residues. The CDR3 sequence is CASSTTVRETQYF. CDR3 in DNA: TGTGCCAGCAGTACGACGGTCCGAGAGACCCAGTACTTC.

The CDR3 DNA reads as TGTGCCAGTAGTATATACAGCGGCACCGGGGAGCTGTTTTTT. It specifies CASSIYSGTGELFF. The chain is built from TRBV19 and TRBJ2-2; D might be TRBD2 (5 bases). The V end was cut by 2 bases, the J end by 4 bases, with 8 bases between. Germline loops: CDR1 LNHDA, CDR2 SQIVND (reference sequence). The CDR3 runs to 14 residues. Supplemented by reference TRBV19 and TRBJ2-2, the full variable domain reads DGGITQSPKYLFRKEGQNVTLSCEQNLNHDAMYWYRQDPGQGLRLIYYSQIVNDFQKGDIAEGYSVSREKKESFPLTVTSAQKNPTAFYLCASSIYSGTGELFFGEGSRLTVL.

This clone was observed once. The CDR3 DNA reads as TGTGCCAGTAGAGGGGCAGGGTCAATTCTCCGTGGTTCACCCCTCCACTTT. Its translation is CASRGAGSILRGSPLHF. The gene calls are TRBV25-1 and TRBJ1-6; D might be TRBD1 (5 bases). Germline loops: CDR1 MGHDK, CDR2 SYGVNS. The CDR3 loop spans 17 amino acids. V lost 9 bases and J 9 bases, leaving 27 bases between the germline ends.

The rearrangement joins TRBV28 to TRBJ2-4; D is perhaps TRBD1 (5 bases). Germline CDR1 and CDR2: MDHEN and SYDVKM. The ends were cut back, 6 bases at V and 9 bases at J, with 21 bases in the middle. The CDR3 has 15 amino acids. CDR3 region: CASSLPPGFSAIQYF. CDR3 coding DNA: TGTGCCAGCAGCCTACCCCCAGGGTTTAGTGCCATTCAGTACTTC.

CDR3 protein: CASSQAVETQYF. CDR3 DNA sequence: TGTGCCAGCAGCCAAGCGGTAGAGACCCAGTACTTC. The J gene is TRBJ2-5, the V gene TRBV3-1 (or the pseudogene TRBV3-2); D is ambiguous. This CDR3 has 12 amino acids. In germline, CDR1 is LGHDT, CDR2 YNNKEL (reference sequence). Deletions cut 1 base from V and 4 bases from J, with 4 bases between.